Sequencing of this T cell receptor (beta chain) was carried out in a study of identical twins. Findings of the study overall: For out-of-frame beta sequences, excess twin sharing was weaker. Rather than following the same donors, the conclusions depended on cross-sectional statistical analysis. While abundant cord blood beta clonotypes carried fewer insertions, memory repertoires showed no such pattern.

V was trimmed by 5 bases and J by 5 bases, leaving 15 bases between them. The CDR3 length is 14 residues. From germline, CDR1 is SGHTA and CDR2 FQGTGA. Each cDNA held unique molecular identifiers, and template switching gave it a universal primer site. One entry per CDR3 protein, called by TCRdb with MiXCR from the 5' RACE reads. The table has fewer than 250,000 distinct CDR3 sequences, less than 10% seen once; the top ten hold around 5%. Worth noting for this clonotype: Its antigen is not identified.

This chain uses TRBV7-3 with TRBJ1-1; D is undetermined. Sequenced material: memory (CD45RO+) T cells sorted from blood. This clonotype was sampled from a young woman in good health. CDR3 amino acids: CASSHDHERTEAFF. CDR3 coding DNA: TGTGCCAGCAGCCACGACCACGAACGAACTGAAGCTTTCTTT.